This T cell receptor beta chain was recorded in a study of T cells in Graves' hyperthyroidism and ophthalmopathy. Authors of the study amplified TCR beta CDR3 regions from RNA transcripts. First-round RT-PCR targeting the TCR CDR3 was performed with the HTBI primer set. Each CDR3 protein gets one entry after TCRdb re-called the multiplex PCR reads with MiXCR. The repertoire holds around 720,000 distinct CDR3 sequences, with 35% as singletons. The sequence derives from a woman in her thirties or forties with Graves' hyperthyroidism. Material for sequencing was blood.

CDR3 sequence reads: CSVEHGTSGNTIYF. The CDR3 coding sequence is TGCAGCGTTGAACATGGCACGTCCGGAAACACCATATATTTT. The chain carries TRBV29-1 and TRBJ1-3; D is unresolved. This CDR3 spans 14 amino acids. With 2 bases removed from V and 4 bases from J, the gap between germline ends came to 12 bases. Looked up from germline, CDR1 is SQVTM and CDR2 is ANQGSEA.